Listed here is a single TCR beta chain. Sequencing was performed with immunoSEQ multiplex PCR; in TCRdb, only in-frame clones are kept and a portion is missing. The table records over 300,000 clones, 65% to 85% of them present only once. This specimen belongs to a study of blood T cell repertoires in COVID-19. Overall study: Sample material is recorded as cDNA or gDNA derived from T cells, B-cell-depleted T cells, or PBMCs.

Sequencing input: peripheral blood. The receptor comes from a woman aged 50 to 65 with acute or convalescent COVID-19.

CDR3 in DNA: TGCAGCGTCTACAGGGGGGGCTACGAGCAGTACTTC. Its protein product is CSVYRGGYEQYF. The chain joins TRBV29-1 to TRBJ2-7, with D perhaps matching TRBD1 (8 bases). V was shortened by 6 bases and J by 3 bases, with 12 bases between the two germline ends. In germline, CDR1 is SQVTM, CDR2 ANQGSEA. The CDR3 has 12 residues.